The clone carrying this T cell receptor beta chain was counted between two and nine times. No antigen is known for it. The junction departs from the called germline gene at one end, perhaps through a read error. This entry comes from a study of cytomegalovirus exposure and HLA in healthy donors. Study-wide results and caveats: Roughly uniform sequencing depth across donors was assumed, possibly incorrectly. A link between a missense DCLRE1C variant and TCR beta V- and J-gene trimming emerged from a later analysis. An apparent linkage of common viral pathogens to several of the most significant clusters emerged in a later analysis. What a later analysis reportedly showed was that an Asian-associated ancestry cluster had fewer N-insertions than the approximately 670-donor mean.

The PCR contained 60 Vbeta and 13 Jbeta primers. TCRdb's copy holds only in-frame clones and misses some; the assay was immunoSEQ multiplex PCR. The table lists 150,000 or so clones, roughly 75% of them singletons. The CDR3 covers 8 residues. This chain links TRBV23-1 with TRBJ2-7; a weak D match, TRBD2 (5 bases). TRBV23-1 is an ORF for which the function is uncertain. Sequencing used PBMCs. The TCR was taken from a female donor in good health and CMV-seronegative. CDR3 sequence: CASSHGGF. The CDR3 bases are TGCGCCAGCAGTCATGGAGGTTTC.